The sample holds many counts of the clone carrying this TCR beta chain. The antigen is not known. The data are from a study of CD8 T cells in ankylosing spondylitis. The CDR3 runs 15 residues. Germline V gene lookup returns CDR1 SGHDT and CDR2 YYEEEE. Trimming pared 3 bases from V and 8 bases from J, leaving 17 bases between. Study-level results: Some motif variants had been reported before (in reactive arthritis synovial fluid and blood). Matched synovial fluid from ankylosing spondylitis patients was reported to be enriched for disease-linked clones. There was a TCR beta motif, made of roughly eight highly homologous variants, that appeared characteristic of ankylosing spondylitis blood. Peripheral blood samples showed relatively rare disease-linked clones, and these clones were CD8+.

TCRdb reanalysed the 5' RACE reads using MiXCR and keeps one entry per CDR3 protein. The table records 500,000 to 650,000 distinct CDR3 sequences, over 4% of them present only once. The sample comprised blood, either unsorted or a sorted T cell fraction (not recorded which). The receptor was derived from a male donor with ankylosing spondylitis. This sequence joins TRBV5-6 and TRBJ1-4; D remains ambiguous. In nucleotides, the CDR3 is TGTGCCAGCAGCTCCCCTAGGCAGGTCTCGGAAAAACTGTTTTTT. Protein sequence: CASSSPRQVSEKLFF.